Described below is a single TCR beta chain sequence and its context. These data are taken from a study of blood T cell repertoires in COVID-19. About the study: The United States, Italy and Spain provided the acute and convalescent COVID-19 samples.

Original processing notes: Amplifying reference gene primers gave estimates of nucleated cell counts. Sequencing was performed with immunoSEQ multiplex PCR; in TCRdb, only in-frame clones are kept and a portion is missing. V, J and clone size are taken as reported in that table, and D and trimming were inferred from the DNA itself. This table holds 200,000 to 300,000 clones, around 88% found once. The CDR3 length is 14 residues. The V and J ends lost 5 bases and 8 bases respectively, with 17 bases between them. Germline lookup yields CDR1 SGHRS and CDR2 YFSETQ. Enrollees, roughly 18 to 89 years old, lived in approximately 24 US areas. Recovered status applied to Cohort 3 donors who had two consecutive negative PCRs. It also applied to those with clearance or with symptom resolution.

This clonotype was obtained from a woman aged 50 to 60 who had recovered from COVID-19. Input material: PBMCs or T cells enriched from blood (not recorded which). The rearrangement links TRBV5-1 to TRBJ2-1; D remains ambiguous. CDR3 sequence reads: CASRRSGGVDEQFF. The CDR3 DNA reads TGCGCCAGCAGACGGTCGGGTGGTGTCGATGAGCAGTTCTTC.